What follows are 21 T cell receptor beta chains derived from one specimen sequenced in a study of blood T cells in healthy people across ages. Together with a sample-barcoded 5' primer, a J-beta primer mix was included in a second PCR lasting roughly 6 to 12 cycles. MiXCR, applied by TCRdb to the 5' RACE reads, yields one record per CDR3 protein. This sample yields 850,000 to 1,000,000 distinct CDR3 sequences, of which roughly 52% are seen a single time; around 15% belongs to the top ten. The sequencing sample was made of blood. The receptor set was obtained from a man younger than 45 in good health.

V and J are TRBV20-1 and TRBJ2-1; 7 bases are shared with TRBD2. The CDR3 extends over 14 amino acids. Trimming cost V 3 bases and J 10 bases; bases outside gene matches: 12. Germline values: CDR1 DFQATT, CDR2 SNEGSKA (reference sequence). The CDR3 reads CSASRQGGSSEQFF. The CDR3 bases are TGCAGTGCTAGTCGCCAGGGAGGGAGCAGCGAGCAGTTCTTC.

This CDR3 is CSAIPGSGTEAFF. The CDR3 DNA follows: TGCAGTGCTATCCCAGGCTCGGGCACTGAAGCTTTCTTT. The chain links TRBV20-1 to TRBJ1-1; D is uncertain. Germline V gives CDR1 DFQATT, CDR2 SNEGSKA (reference sequence). This CDR3 contains 13 residues. V was clipped by 4 bases and J by 4 bases, with 13 bases between them.

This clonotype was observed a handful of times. CDR3 sequence reads: CSVGSRLTDTQYF. DNA of the CDR3: TGCAGCGTGGGGAGCAGACTCACAGATACGCAGTATTTT. The chain links TRBV29-1 to TRBJ2-3; maybe TRBD2 (5 bases). This CDR3 region has 13 residues. CDR1 is SQVTM, CDR2 ANQGSEA, per germline. The V end lost 6 bases, the J end lost 2 bases, and 12 bases lay between the germline ends.

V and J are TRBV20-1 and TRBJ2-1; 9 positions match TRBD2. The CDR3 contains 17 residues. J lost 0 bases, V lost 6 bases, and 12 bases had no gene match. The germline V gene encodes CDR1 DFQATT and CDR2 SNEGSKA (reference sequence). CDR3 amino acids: CSARRGSGGFSYNEQFF. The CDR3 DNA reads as TGCAGTGCGAGGCGGGGGAGCGGGGGGTTCTCCTACAATGAGCAGTTCTTC.

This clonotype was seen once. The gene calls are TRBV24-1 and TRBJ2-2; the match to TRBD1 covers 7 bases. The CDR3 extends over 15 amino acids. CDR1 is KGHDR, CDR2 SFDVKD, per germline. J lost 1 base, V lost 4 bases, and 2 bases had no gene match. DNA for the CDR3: TGTGCCACCAGTGACCGACAGGGGAACACCGGGGAGCTGTTTTTT. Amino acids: CATSDRQGNTGELFF.

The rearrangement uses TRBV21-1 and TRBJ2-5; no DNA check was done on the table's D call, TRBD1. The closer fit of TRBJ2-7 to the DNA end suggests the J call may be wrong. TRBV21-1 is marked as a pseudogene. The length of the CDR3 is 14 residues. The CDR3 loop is CASSVPGQGGEQYF. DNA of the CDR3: TGTGCCAGCAGCGTACCGGGACAGGGCGGCGAGCAGTACTTC.

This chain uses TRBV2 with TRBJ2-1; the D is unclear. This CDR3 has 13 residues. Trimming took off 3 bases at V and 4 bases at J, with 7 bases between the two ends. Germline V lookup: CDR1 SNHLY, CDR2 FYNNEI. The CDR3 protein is CASSDGPYNEQFF. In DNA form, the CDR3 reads TGTGCCAGCAGTGATGGTCCGTACAATGAGCAGTTCTTC.

In DNA, the CDR3 is TGTGCCAGCAGCTTTTCTCCCGGGACAGGGGATTCACCCCTCCACTTT. Protein product: CASSFSPGTGDSPLHF. The chain recombines TRBV7-9 with TRBJ1-6; 10 bases match TRBD1. The germline V gene encodes CDR1 SEHNR and CDR2 FQNEAQ (reference sequence). This CDR3 comprises 16 residues. V lost 3 bases and J lost 8; bases outside the gene matches: 7.

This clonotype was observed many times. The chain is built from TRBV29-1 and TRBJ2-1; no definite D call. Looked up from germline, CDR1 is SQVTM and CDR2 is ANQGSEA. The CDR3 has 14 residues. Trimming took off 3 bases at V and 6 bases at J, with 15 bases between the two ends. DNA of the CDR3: TGCAGCGTTGAGGGGTCCCCATCGGGCAATGAGCAGTTCTTC. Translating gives CSVEGSPSGNEQFF.

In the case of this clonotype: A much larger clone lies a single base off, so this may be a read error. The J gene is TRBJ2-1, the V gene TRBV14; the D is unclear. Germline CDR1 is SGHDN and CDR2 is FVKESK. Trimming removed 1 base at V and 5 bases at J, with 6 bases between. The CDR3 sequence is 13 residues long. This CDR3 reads CASSQGSDNEQFF. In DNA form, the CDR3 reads TGTGCCAGCAGCCAAGGCAGCGACAATGAGCAGTTCTTC. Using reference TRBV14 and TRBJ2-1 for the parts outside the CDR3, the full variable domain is EAGVTQFPSHSVIEKGQTVTLRCDPISGHDNLYWYRRVMGKEIKFLLHFVKESKQDESGMPNNRFLAERTGGTYSTLKVQPAELEDSGVYFCASSQGSDNEQFFGPGTRLTVL.

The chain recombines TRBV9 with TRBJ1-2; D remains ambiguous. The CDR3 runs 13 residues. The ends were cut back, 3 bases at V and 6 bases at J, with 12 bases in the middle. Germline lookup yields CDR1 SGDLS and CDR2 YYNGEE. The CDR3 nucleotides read TGTGCCAGCAGCGGAGAATTACTAGATGGCTACACCTTC. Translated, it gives CASSGELLDGYTF.

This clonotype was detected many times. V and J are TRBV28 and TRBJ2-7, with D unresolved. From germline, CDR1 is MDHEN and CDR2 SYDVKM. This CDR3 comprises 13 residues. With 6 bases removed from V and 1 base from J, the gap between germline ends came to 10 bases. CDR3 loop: CASSPDGSYEQYF. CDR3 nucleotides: TGTGCCAGCAGCCCCGACGGGTCCTACGAGCAGTACTTC.

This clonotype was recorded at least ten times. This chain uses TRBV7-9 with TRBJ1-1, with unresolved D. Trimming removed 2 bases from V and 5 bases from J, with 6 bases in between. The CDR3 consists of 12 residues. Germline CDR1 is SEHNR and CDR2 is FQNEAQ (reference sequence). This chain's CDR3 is CASSLISTEAFF. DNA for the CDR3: TGTGCCAGCAGCTTAATATCAACTGAAGCTTTCTTT. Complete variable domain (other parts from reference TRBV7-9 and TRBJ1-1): DTGVSQNPRHKITKRGQNVTFRCDPISEHNRLYWYRQTLGQGPEFLTYFQNEAQLEKSRLLSDRFSAERPKGSFSTLEIQRTEQGDSAMYLCASSLISTEAFFGQGTRLTVV.

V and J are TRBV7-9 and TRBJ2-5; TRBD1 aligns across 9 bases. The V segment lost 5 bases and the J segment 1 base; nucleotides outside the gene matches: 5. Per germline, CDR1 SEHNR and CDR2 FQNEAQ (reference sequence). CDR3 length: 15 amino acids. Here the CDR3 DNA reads TGTGCCAGCAGCACTTGGACAGGGGCCCAAGAGACCCAGTACTTC. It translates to CASSTWTGAQETQYF. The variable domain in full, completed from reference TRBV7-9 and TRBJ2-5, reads DTGVSQNPRHKITKRGQNVTFRCDPISEHNRLYWYRQTLGQGPEFLTYFQNEAQLEKSRLLSDRFSAERPKGSFSTLEIQRTEQGDSAMYLCASSTWTGAQETQYFGPGTRLLVL.

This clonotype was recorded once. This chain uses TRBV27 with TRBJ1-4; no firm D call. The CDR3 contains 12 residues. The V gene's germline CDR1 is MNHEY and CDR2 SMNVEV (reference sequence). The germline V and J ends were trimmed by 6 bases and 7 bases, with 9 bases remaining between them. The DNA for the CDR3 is TGTGCCAGCAGGGACGGAGGTGAAAAACTGTTTTTT. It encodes CASRDGGEKLFF.

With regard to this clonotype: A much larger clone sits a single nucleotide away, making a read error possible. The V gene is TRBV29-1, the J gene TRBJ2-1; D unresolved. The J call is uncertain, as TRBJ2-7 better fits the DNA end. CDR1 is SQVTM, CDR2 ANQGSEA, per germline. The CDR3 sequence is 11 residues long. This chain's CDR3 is CSVRAYNEQYF. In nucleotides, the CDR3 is TGCAGCGTTCGGGCCTACAATGAGCAGTACTTC.

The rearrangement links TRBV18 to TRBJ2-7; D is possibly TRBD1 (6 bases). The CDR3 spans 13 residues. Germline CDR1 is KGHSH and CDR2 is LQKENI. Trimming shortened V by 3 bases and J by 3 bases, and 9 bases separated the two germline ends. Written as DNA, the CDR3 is TGTGCCAGCTCACCGGGGGCTGACTACGAGCAGTACTTC. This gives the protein CASSPGADYEQYF.

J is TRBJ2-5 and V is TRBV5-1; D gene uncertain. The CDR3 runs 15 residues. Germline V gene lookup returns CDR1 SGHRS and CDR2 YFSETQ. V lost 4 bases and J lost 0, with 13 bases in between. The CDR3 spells CASSPNTVNQETQYF. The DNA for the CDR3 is TGCGCCAGCAGCCCAAACACAGTGAACCAAGAGACCCAGTACTTC.

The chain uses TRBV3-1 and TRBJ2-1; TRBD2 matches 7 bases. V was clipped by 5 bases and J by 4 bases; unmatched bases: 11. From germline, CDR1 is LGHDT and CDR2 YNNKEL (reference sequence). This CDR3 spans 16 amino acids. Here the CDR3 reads CASSSGGAGRYNEQFF. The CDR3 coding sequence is TGTGCCAGCAGCTCCGGGGGAGCGGGGCGTTACAATGAGCAGTTCTTC.

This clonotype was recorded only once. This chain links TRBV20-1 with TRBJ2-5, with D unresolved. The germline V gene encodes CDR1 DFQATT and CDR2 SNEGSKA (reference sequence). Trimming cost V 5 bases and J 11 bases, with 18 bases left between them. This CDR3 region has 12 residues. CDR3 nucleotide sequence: TGCAGTGCTGCCCCGAGGAAGAATGAGCAGTACTTC. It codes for CSAAPRKNEQYF.

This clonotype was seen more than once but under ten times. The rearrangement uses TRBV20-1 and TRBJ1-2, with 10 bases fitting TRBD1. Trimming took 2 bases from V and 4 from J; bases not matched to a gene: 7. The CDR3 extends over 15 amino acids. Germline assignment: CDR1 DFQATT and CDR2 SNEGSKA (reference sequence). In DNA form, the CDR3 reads TGCAGTGCTAGAACGACAGGGGGCTGGGGCTATGGCTACACCTTC. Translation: CSARTTGGWGYGYTF.